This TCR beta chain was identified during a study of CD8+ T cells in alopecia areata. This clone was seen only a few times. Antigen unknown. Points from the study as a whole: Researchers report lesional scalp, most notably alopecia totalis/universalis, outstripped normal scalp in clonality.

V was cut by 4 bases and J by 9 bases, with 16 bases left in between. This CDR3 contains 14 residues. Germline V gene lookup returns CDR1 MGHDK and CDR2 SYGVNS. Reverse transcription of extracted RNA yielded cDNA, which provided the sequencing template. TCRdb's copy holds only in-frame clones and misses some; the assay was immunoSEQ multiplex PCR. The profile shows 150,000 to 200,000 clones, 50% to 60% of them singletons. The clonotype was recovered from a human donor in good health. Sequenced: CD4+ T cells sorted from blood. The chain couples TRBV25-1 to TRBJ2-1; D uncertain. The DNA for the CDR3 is TGTGCCAGCAGTGGACCCCCGCGGTATAGTGAGCAGTTCTTC. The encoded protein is CASSGPPRYSEQFF.